This is a list of T cell receptor beta chains from one sample in a study of T cells in Graves' hyperthyroidism and ophthalmopathy. Each CDR3 protein gets one entry after TCRdb re-called the multiplex PCR reads with MiXCR. The table records approximately 490,000 distinct CDR3 sequences, about 20% of them present only once. Specimen: blood. These receptors were collected from a woman in her seventies with Graves' ophthalmopathy. Both conserved end residues are part of each CDR3. D genes are given only for firm matches. Size is stated for part of the rows, as once, few or many counts, or as a class when the clone is expanded.

v_gene	abundance	d_gene	j_gene	CDR3aa	CDR3nt
TRBV9	few	-	TRBJ2-7	CASSVGLSEQYF	TGTGCCAGCAGCGTAGGGTTAAGCGAGCAGTACTTC
TRBV7-2	few	-	TRBJ2-1	CASSSSVGVHEQFF	TGTGCCAGCAGCTCCTCGGTAGGGGTCCATGAGCAGTTCTTC
TRBV12-3/TRBV12-4	-	TRBD2	TRBJ2-1	CASSTTPLAGVSNKQFF	TGTGCCAGCAGTACTACCCCCCTAGCGGGAGTAAGTAATAAGCAGTTCTTC
TRBV11-2	once	-	TRBJ2-7	CASNLGGACEQYF	TGTGCCAGCAACCTAGGCGGTGCCTGCGAGCAGTACTTC
TRBV20-1	-	TRBD2	TRBJ2-2	CSARDNGRITGELFF	TGCAGTGCTAGAGATAACGGGAGGATCACCGGGGAGCTGTTTTTT
TRBV20-1	-	-	TRBJ1-3	CSARDHSGNTIYF	TGCAGTGCTAGAGATCACTCTGGAAACACCATATATTTT
TRBV12-3/TRBV12-4	-	-	TRBJ2-7	CASSPGRSREQYF	TGTGCCAGCAGTCCAGGACGATCCCGCGAGCAGTACTTC
TRBV12-3/TRBV12-4	many	-	TRBJ1-5	CASSLVLARRDQPQHF	TGTGCCAGCAGTTTAGTTTTGGCTCGGAGGGATCAGCCCCAGCATTTT
TRBV20-1	once	TRBD2	TRBJ2-3	CSAVTSGARADTQYF	TGCAGTGCAGTGACTAGCGGGGCAAGGGCAGATACGCAGTATTTT
TRBV9	-	-	TRBJ2-1	CASSVGGYLDSNYNEQFF	TGTGCCAGCAGCGTAGGTGGCTATCTGGACTCTAACTACAATGAGCAGTTCTTC
TRBV11-2	many	-	TRBJ1-2	CASSQVPREGYTF	TGTGCCAGCAGCCAGGTTCCGAGAGAAGGCTACACCTTC
TRBV28	many	TRBD1	TRBJ2-2	CASRRTGLSGELFF	TGTGCCAGCAGGAGGACAGGGTTGTCCGGGGAGCTGTTTTTT
TRBV2	many	TRBD2	TRBJ2-7	CASRLADYEQYF	TGTGCCAGCCGACTAGCGGACTACGAGCAGTACTTC
TRBV2	many	-	TRBJ2-3	CASSEGRGTDTQYF	TGTGCCAGCAGTGAGGGTCGGGGTACAGATACGCAGTATTTT
TRBV20-1	-	TRBD1	TRBJ1-1	CSASKGADNTEAFF	TGCAGTGCTAGCAAGGGGGCGGATAACACTGAAGCTTTCTTT
TRBV25-1	-	-	TRBJ2-7	CASSEYRGEQYF	TGTGCCAGCAGTGAATATCGAGGCGAGCAGTACTTC
TRBV3-1	-	-	TRBJ2-3	CASSQGATRAQYF	TGTGCCAGCAGCCAAGGGGCCACCAGGGCGCAGTATTTT
TRBV24-1	-	-	TRBJ1-2	CATSDSGRSVLNYGYTF	TGTGCCACCAGTGATTCCGGGAGGTCCGTATTAAACTATGGCTACACCTTC
TRBV30	-	-	TRBJ2-5	CAWSPGYQETQYF	TGTGCCTGGAGTCCGGGGTACCAAGAGACCCAGTACTTC
TRBV6-1	-	-	TRBJ1-6	CASSSTQGNNSPLHF	TGTGCCAGCAGCTCAACACAGGGAAATAATTCACCCCTCCACTTT
TRBV6-1	many	-	TRBJ1-1	CASRDLMNTEAFF	TGTGCCAGCAGAGACCTTATGAACACTGAAGCTTTCTTT
TRBV29-1	many	TRBD1	TRBJ1-2	CSVEGTGGTSYGYTF	TGCAGCGTTGAGGGGACAGGGGGAACCTCCTATGGCTACACCTTC
TRBV2	many	-	TRBJ2-5	CASSEPSGKTQYF	TGTGCCAGCAGTGAACCATCGGGGAAGACCCAGTACTTC
TRBV30	few	TRBD1	TRBJ2-1	CALRTGGSNEQFF	TGTGCCTTACGAACAGGGGGAAGCAATGAGCAGTTCTTC
TRBV9	-	-	TRBJ1-6	CASNPRGGDNSPPHF	TGTGCCAGCAACCCGAGAGGGGGAGATAATTCACCCCCCCACTTT
TRBV20-1	few	TRBD1	TRBJ2-7	CSARDLGQLPLYEQYF	TGCAGTGCTAGAGATCTGGGACAGCTGCCTCTCTACGAGCAGTACTTC
TRBV7-8	few	-	TRBJ2-7	CASSPWDTHYEQYF	TGTGCCAGCAGCCCCTGGGACACCCACTACGAGCAGTACTTC
TRBV30	-	-	TRBJ1-2	CASLGGYGYTF	TGTGCCTCACTAGGGGGCTATGGCTACACCTTC
TRBV6-5	-	-	TRBJ2-1	CASSYSWLLKGGLNNEQFF	TGTGCCAGCAGTTACTCGTGGTTGTTAAAGGGTGGCCTCAACAATGAGCAGTTCTTC
TRBV6-2/TRBV6-3	few	TRBD2	TRBJ2-4	CASSQGASGARRLAKNIQYF	TGTGCCAGCAGCCAAGGGGCTAGCGGGGCGAGAAGACTAGCCAAAAACATTCAGTACTTC
TRBV18	-	-	TRBJ1-2	CASSVQGYYGYTF	TGTGCCAGCTCAGTACAGGGCTACTATGGCTACACCTTC
TRBV12-5	-	-	TRBJ1-1	CASGTFSWAGAFF	TGTGCTAGTGGAACCTTTTCGTGGGCTGGGGCTTTCTTT
TRBV6-2/TRBV6-3	many	-	TRBJ2-1	CASSLTGSSYNEQFF	TGTGCCAGCAGTTTAACAGGGAGCTCCTACAATGAGCAGTTCTTC
TRBV6-5	-	-	TRBJ2-7	CASSYGRNSYEQYF	TGTGCCAGCAGTTACGGTCGGAACTCCTACGAGCAGTACTTC
TRBV29-1	many	-	TRBJ1-1	CSVSTTLANTEAFF	TGCAGCGTCAGTACCACTCTCGCGAACACTGAAGCTTTCTTT
TRBV6-1	-	-	TRBJ1-1	CASKGPPNTEAFF	TGTGCCAGCAAAGGACCGCCGAACACTGAAGCTTTCTTT
TRBV6-1	few	TRBD1	TRBJ2-7	CASSYRDRYDEQYF	TGTGCCAGCAGCTACCGGGACAGGTATGACGAGCAGTACTTC
TRBV12-5	many	TRBD1	TRBJ1-1	CASVGQMNTEAFF	TGTGCTAGTGTGGGACAGATGAACACTGAAGCTTTCTTT
TRBV10-3	few	TRBD1	TRBJ1-6	CASSYPNNGQGVWSPLHF	TGTGCCAGCAGTTACCCTAACAACGGACAGGGGGTATGGTCACCCCTCCACTTT
TRBV12-3/TRBV12-4	-	-	TRBJ2-6	CASSKLAAGANVLTF	TGTGCCAGCAGCAAGCTAGCTGCTGGGGCCAACGTCCTGACTTTC
TRBV12-3/TRBV12-4	many	-	TRBJ1-1	CASSTSFRPTEAFF	TGTGCCAGCAGCACTTCTTTCAGACCAACTGAAGCTTTCTTT
TRBV5-1	-	-	TRBJ1-5	CASSLDFNQPQHF	TGCGCCAGCAGCTTGGACTTCAATCAGCCCCAGCATTTT
TRBV7-2	-	-	TRBJ2-1	CASSLSDTGYNEQFF	TGTGCCAGCAGCCTATCCGACACTGGCTACAATGAGCAGTTCTTC
TRBV6-2/TRBV6-3	-	TRBD1	TRBJ1-2	CASSYSLTGGGYTF	TGTGCCAGCAGTTACTCCCTGACAGGGGGTGGCTACACCTTC
TRBV6-2/TRBV6-3	many	-	TRBJ1-2	CASSYSGRSYGYTF	TGTGCCAGCAGTTACTCGGGACGGAGCTATGGCTACACCTTC